This TCR beta chain was captured by sequencing in a study of T cell responses to AZD1222 COVID-19 vaccine. Study as a whole: Whether given at about 4 or about 12 weeks, second doses were pooled. Points from the study as a whole: It was only after the peak T cell response that any repertoires were sampled. Donors, mostly white British, included more females; clonal diversity was possibly underestimated.

For this clone: Its specificity is not known.

Clones were read by immunoSEQ multiplex PCR, and TCRdb kept only the in-frame ones, dropping some. The repertoire holds 65,000 to 95,000 clones, with around 81% as singletons. The germline V gene encodes CDR1 SEHNR and CDR2 FQNEAQ (reference sequence). CDR3 length equals 12 residues. V was trimmed by 1 base and J by 10 bases, leaving 8 bases between them. The source of this sequence is an adult in good health. V and J are TRBV7-9 and TRBJ2-1, with D possibly being TRBD2 (5 bases). Specimen: peripheral blood, collected on day 0 of AZD1222 vaccination. CDR3: CASSLGLPEQFF. CDR3 nucleotide sequence: TGTGCCAGCAGCTTAGGACTACCGGAGCAGTTCTTC.